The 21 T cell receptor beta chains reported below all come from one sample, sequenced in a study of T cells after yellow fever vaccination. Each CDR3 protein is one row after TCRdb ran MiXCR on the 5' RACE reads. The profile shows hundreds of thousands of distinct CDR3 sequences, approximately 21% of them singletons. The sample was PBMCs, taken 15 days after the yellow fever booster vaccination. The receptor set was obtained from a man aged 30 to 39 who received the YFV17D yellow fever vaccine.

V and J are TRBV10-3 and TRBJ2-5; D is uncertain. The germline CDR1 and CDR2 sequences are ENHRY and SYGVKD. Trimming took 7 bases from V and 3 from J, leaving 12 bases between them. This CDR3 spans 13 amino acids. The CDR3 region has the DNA TGTGCCATCAAGGAGAGAAGGGAAGAGACCCAGTACTTC. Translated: CAIKERREETQYF.

In nucleotides, the CDR3 is TGCGCCAGCAGCCTACGGGACGGAGTAGGGGAGACCCAGTACTTC. Encoded protein: CASSLRDGVGETQYF. The J gene is TRBJ2-5, the V gene TRBV23-1; either TRBD1 or TRBD2 may fit D (5 bases each). TRBV23-1 is an open reading frame whose function is uncertain. This CDR3 region has 15 residues. Trimming removed 6 bases from V and 5 bases from J, with 19 bases in between.

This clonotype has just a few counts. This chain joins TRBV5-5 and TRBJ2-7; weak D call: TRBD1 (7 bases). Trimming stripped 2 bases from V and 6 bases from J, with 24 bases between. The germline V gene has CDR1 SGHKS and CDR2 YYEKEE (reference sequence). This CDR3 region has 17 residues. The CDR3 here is CASSFAPRTGPEGEQYF. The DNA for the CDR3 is TGTGCCAGCAGCTTCGCCCCAAGGACAGGACCGGAGGGCGAGCAGTACTTC.

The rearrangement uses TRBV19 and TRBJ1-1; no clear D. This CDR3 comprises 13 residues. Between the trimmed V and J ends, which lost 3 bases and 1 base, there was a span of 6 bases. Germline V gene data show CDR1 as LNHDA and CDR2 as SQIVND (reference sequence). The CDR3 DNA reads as TGTGCCAGTAGTATCAGGAGGAACACTGAAGCTTTCTTT. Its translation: CASSIRRNTEAFF. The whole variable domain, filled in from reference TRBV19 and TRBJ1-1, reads DGGITQSPKYLFRKEGQNVTLSCEQNLNHDAMYWYRQDPGQGLRLIYYSQIVNDFQKGDIAEGYSVSREKKESFPLTVTSAQKNPTAFYLCASSIRRNTEAFFGQGTRLTVV.

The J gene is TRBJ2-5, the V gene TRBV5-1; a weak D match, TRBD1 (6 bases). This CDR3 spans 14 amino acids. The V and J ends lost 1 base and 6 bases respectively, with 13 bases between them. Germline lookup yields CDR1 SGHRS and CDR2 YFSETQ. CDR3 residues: CASSLSQGMKTQYF. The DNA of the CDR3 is TGCGCCAGCAGCTTGAGCCAGGGGATGAAGACCCAGTACTTC.

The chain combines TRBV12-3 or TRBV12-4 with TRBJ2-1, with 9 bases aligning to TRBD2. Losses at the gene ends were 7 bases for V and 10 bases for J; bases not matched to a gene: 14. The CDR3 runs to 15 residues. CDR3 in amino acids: CASTLGLAGPEEQFF. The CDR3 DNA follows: TGTGCCAGCACCCTAGGGCTAGCGGGACCTGAAGAGCAGTTCTTC.

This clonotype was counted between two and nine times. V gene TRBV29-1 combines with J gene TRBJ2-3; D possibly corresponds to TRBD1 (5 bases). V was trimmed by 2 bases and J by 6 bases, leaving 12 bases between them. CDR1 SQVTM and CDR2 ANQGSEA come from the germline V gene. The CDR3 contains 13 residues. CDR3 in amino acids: CSVEYRRRDTQYF. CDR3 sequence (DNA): TGCAGCGTTGAATACAGGAGAAGGGATACGCAGTATTTT.

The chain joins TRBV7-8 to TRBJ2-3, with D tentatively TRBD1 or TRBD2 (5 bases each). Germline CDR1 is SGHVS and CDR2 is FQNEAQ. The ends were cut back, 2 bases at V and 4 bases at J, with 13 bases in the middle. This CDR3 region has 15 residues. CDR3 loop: CASSLRGSTADTQYF. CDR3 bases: TGTGCCAGCAGCTTACGGGGTTCGACAGCAGATACGCAGTATTTT.

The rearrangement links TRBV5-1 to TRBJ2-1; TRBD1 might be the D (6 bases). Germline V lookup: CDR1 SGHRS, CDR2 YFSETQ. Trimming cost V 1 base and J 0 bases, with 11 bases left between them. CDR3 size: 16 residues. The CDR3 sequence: CASSLKGENSYNEQFF. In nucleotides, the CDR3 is TGCGCCAGCAGCTTGAAGGGGGAAAACTCCTACAATGAGCAGTTCTTC.

As DNA, the CDR3 is TGTGCCAGCAGCTTAGCGCGGGACGCCCCAGAGACCCAGTACTTC. Translation gives CASSLARDAPETQYF. This chain uses TRBV7-2 with TRBJ2-5; D perhaps matches TRBD2 (6 bases). The V gene's germline CDR1 is SGHTA and CDR2 FQGNSA. Trimming removed 0 bases from V and 4 bases from J, with 12 bases in between. The CDR3 length is 15 residues.

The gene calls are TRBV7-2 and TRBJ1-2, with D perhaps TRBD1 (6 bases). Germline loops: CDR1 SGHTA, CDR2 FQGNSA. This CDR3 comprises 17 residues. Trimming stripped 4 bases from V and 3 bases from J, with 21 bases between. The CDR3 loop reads CASSSPGHRTSHYGYTF. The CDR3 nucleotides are TGTGCCAGCAGCTCACCGGGACACCGGACGAGCCACTATGGCTACACCTTC.

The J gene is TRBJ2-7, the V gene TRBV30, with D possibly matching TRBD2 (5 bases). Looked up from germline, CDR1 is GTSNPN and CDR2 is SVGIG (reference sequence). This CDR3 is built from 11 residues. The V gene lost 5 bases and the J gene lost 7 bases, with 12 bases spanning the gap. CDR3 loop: CAWGGPPEQYF. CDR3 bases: TGTGCCTGGGGAGGACCACCGGAGCAGTACTTC.

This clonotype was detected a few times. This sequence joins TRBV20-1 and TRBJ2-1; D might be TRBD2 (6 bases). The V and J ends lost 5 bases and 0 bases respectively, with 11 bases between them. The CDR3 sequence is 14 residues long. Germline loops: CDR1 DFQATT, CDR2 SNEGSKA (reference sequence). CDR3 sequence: CSALQTSSYNEQFF. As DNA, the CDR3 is TGCAGTGCTCTACAGACTAGCTCCTACAATGAGCAGTTCTTC.

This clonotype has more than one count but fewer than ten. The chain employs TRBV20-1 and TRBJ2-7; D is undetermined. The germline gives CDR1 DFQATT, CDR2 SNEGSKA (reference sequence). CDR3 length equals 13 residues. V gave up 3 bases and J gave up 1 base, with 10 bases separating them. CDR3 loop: CSARPAGSYEQYF. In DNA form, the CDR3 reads TGCAGTGCTAGGCCCGCTGGTTCCTACGAGCAGTACTTC.

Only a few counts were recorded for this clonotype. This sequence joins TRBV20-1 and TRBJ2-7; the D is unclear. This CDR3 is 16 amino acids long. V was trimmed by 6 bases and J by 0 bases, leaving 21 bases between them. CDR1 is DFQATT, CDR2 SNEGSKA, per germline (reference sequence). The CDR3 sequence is CSAHPGGTQSSYEQYF. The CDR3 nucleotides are TGCAGTGCGCACCCGGGCGGTACCCAGAGCTCCTACGAGCAGTACTTC.

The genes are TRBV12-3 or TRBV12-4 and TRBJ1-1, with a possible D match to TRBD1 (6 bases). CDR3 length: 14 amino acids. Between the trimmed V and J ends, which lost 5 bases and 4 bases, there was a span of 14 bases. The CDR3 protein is CASSLTRGCTEAFF. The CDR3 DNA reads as TGTGCCAGCAGTCTTACCAGGGGTTGCACTGAAGCTTTCTTT.

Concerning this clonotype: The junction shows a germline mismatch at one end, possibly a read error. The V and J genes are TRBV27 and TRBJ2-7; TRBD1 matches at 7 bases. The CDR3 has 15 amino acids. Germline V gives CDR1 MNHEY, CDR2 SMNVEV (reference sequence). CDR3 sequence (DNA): TGTGCCAGCAGTCCCGGGACAGAGCCAACCTACGAGCCGTACTTC. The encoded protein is CASSPGTEPTYEPYF.

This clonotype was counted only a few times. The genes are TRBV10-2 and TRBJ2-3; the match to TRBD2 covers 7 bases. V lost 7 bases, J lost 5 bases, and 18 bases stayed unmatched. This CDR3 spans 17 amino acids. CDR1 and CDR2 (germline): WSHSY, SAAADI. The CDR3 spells CASIQPVKPGGGDTQYF. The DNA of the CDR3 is TGCGCCAGCATCCAGCCGGTTAAACCGGGAGGTGGAGATACGCAGTATTTT.

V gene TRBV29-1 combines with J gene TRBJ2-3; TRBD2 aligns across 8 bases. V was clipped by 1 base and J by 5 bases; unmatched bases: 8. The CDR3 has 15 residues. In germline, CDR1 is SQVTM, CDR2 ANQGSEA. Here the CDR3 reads CSVEARAGVVDTQYF. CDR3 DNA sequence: TGCAGCGTTGAAGCACGAGCGGGAGTTGTAGATACGCAGTATTTT.

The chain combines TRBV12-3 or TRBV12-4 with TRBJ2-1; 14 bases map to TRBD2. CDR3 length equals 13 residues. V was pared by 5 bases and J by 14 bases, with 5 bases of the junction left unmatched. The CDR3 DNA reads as TGTGCCAGCAGTACCGGGACTAGCGGGAGTAAGTTCTTC. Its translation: CASSTGTSGSKFF.

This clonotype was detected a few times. This CDR3 reads CSAREGGDIQYF. CDR3 DNA sequence: TGCAGCGCCCGGGAGGGGGGGGACATTCAGTACTTC. V usage is TRBV29-1 and J usage is TRBJ2-4, with 8 nucleotides matching TRBD2. The CDR3 runs 12 residues. Germline V lookup: CDR1 SQVTM, CDR2 ANQGSEA. With 7 bases clipped from V and 8 bases from J, the junction kept 7 bases outside the gene matches.